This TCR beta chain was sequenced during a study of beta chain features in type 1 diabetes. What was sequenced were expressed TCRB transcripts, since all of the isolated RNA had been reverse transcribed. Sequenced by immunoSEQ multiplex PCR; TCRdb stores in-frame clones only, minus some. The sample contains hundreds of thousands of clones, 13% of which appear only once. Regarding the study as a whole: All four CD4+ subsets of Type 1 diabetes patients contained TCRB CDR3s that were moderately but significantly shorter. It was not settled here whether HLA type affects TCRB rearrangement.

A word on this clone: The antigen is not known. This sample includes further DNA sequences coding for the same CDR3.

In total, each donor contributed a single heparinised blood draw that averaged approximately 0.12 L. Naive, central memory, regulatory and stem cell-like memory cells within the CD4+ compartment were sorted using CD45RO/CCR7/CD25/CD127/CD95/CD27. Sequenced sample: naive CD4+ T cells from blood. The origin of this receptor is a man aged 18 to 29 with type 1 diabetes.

The CDR3 DNA follows: TGTGCCTGGAGTACAGGCTCTGGAAACACCATATATTTT. Translated: CAWSTGSGNTIYF. This sequence joins TRBV30 and TRBJ1-3; D is possibly TRBD1 (5 bases). Looked up from germline, CDR1 is GTSNPN and CDR2 is SVGIG (reference sequence). V lost 2 bases, J lost 0 bases, and 5 bases lay in between. The CDR3 extends over 13 amino acids. Complete variable domain (other parts from reference TRBV30 and TRBJ1-3): SQTIHQWPATLVQPVGSPLSLECTVEGTSNPNLYWYRQAAGRGLQLLFYSVGIGQISSEVPQNLSASRPQDRQFILSSKKLLLSDSGFYLCAWSTGSGNTIYFGEGSWLTVV.